In this sample, the clone carrying this T cell receptor (beta chain) turned up many times. Its antigen is not known. RNA transcripts served as the template for amplifying TCR beta CDR3 regions. Using the HTBI primer set, a first-round RT-PCR was run on the TCR CDR3. MiXCR, run by TCRdb on the multiplex PCR reads, gives a single entry per CDR3 protein. Of under 350,000 distinct CDR3 sequences listed, 18% are singletons. Reasons for excluding patients were uncontrolled infection, other autoimmune disease, pregnancy or lactation. CDR1 is SNHLY, CDR2 FYNNEI, per germline. The J segment lost 5 bases and the V segment lost 6 bases, leaving 11 bases of the junction unmatched. The CDR3 sequence is 15 residues long. The data were taken from a study of T cells in Graves' hyperthyroidism and ophthalmopathy. General study findings and limits: A model built on 13 V-J features separated ophthalmopathy from stable hyperthyroidism. Also found in blood were most expanded thyroid clonotypes above 0.001.

This chain connects TRBV2 to TRBJ2-7; the match to TRBD2 covers 9 bases. Sequenced material: blood. The receptor was isolated from a woman aged 45-60 years with Graves' hyperthyroidism. The CDR3 is CASSYGGRARNEQYF. In DNA form, the CDR3 reads TGTGCCAGCAGCTACGGCGGGAGGGCCAGAAACGAGCAGTACTTC.